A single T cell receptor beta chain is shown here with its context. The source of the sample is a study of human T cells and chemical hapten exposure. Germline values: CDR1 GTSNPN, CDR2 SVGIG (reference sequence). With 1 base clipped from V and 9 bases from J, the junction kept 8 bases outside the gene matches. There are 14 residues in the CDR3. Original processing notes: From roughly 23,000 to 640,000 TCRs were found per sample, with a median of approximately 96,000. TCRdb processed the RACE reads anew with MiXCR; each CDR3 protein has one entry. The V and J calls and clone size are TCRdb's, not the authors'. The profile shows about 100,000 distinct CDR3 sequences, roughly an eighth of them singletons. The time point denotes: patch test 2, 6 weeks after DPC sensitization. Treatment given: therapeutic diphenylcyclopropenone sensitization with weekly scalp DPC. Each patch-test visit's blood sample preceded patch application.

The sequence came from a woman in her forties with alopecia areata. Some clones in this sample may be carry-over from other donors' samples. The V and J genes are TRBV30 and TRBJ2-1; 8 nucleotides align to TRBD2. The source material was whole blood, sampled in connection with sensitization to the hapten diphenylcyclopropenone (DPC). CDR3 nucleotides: TGTGCCTGGAGTGCCGGGCGGGAGGAGGGTGAGCAGTTCTTC. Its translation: CAWSAGREEGEQFF.